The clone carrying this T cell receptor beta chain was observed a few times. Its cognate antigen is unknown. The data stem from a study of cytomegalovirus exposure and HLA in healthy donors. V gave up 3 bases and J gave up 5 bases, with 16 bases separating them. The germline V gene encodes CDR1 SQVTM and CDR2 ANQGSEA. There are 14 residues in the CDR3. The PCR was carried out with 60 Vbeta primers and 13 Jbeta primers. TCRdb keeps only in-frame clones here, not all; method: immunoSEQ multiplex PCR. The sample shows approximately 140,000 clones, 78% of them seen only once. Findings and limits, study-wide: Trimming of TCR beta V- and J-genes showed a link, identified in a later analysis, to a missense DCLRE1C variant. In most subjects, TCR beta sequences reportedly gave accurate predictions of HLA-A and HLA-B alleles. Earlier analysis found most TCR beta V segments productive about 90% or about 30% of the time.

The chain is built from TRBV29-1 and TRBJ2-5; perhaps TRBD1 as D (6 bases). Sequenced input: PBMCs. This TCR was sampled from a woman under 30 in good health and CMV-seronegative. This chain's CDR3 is CSVDRGGEGETQYF. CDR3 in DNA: TGCAGCGTTGACCGAGGGGGAGAAGGTGAGACCCAGTACTTC.